The 21 T cell receptor beta chains in this list originate from one sample, sequenced in a study of blood T cell repertoires in COVID-19. Using immunoSEQ multiplex PCR, the repertoire was profiled, and TCRdb retains in-frame clones only, with some absent. The repertoire holds a few hundred thousand clones, with approximately 89% as singletons. The sample comprised peripheral blood. These receptor sequences come from a woman in her fifties or sixties who had recovered from COVID-19.

The chain has TRBV15 and TRBJ2-1, with a tentative D call TRBD2 (6 bases). Trimming removed 1 base at V and 12 bases at J, with 10 bases between. Germline V gives CDR1 LNHNV, CDR2 YYDKDF (reference sequence). The CDR3 has 12 residues. The CDR3 sequence: CATSRGGEVQFF. DNA for the CDR3: TGTGCCACCAGCAGAGGGGGGGAAGTGCAGTTCTTC.

This clone has a single count. V usage is TRBV30 and J usage is TRBJ1-1; no reliable D call. From germline, CDR1 is GTSNPN and CDR2 SVGIG (reference sequence). The CDR3 is 14 amino acids. Trimming left V 0 bases short and J 5 bases short, with 13 bases between. The CDR3 sequence is CAWSVSSGSTEAFF. The CDR3 region has the DNA TGTGCCTGGAGTGTTTCGTCGGGGAGTACTGAAGCTTTCTTT.

The J gene is TRBJ1-2, the V gene TRBV10-3; D is uncertain. The CDR3 extends over 13 amino acids. Trimming shortened V by 2 bases and J by 1 base, and 5 bases separated the two germline ends. Per the germline V gene, CDR1 is ENHRY and CDR2 is SYGVKD. The CDR3 reads CAISETYNYGYTF. DNA for the CDR3: TGTGCCATCAGTGAGACTTATAACTATGGCTACACCTTC.

The V call is TRBV9, the J call TRBJ1-6; no firm D call. V was cut by 4 bases and J by 13 bases, with 15 bases left in between. CDR3 length: 13 amino acids. Germline CDR1 is SGDLS and CDR2 is YYNGEE. The CDR3 bases are TGTGCCAGCAGCCCCCGACGAGGATCGCCCCTCCACTTT. This codes for CASSPRRGSPLHF. Full variable domain (outside the CDR3, taken from reference TRBV9 and TRBJ1-6): DSGVTQTPKHLITATGQRVTLRCSPRSGDLSVYWYQQSLDQGLQFLIQYYNGEERAKGNILERFSAQQFPDLHSELNLSSLELGDSALYFCASSPRRGSPLHFGNGTRLTVT.

CDR3 coding DNA: TGCGCCAGCAGGGGGGGTAATGAAAAACTGTTTTTT. Protein product: CASRGGNEKLFF. V and J are TRBV4-3 and TRBJ1-4; D possibly corresponds to TRBD1 (5 bases). Germline CDR1 reads LGHNA; CDR2 reads YSLEER. V lost 6 bases to trimming and J lost 4 bases, with 6 bases between them. The CDR3 loop spans 12 amino acids.

V gene TRBV11-2 combines with J gene TRBJ1-2, with D hard to call. This CDR3 contains 15 residues. The V gene lost 2 bases and the J gene lost 0 bases, with 10 bases spanning the gap. CDR1 is SGHAT and CDR2 is FQNNGV in the germline V gene. CDR3 in amino acids: CASSLIRGANYGYTF. CDR3 in DNA: TGTGCCAGCAGCTTAATCCGGGGAGCTAACTATGGCTACACCTTC.

The chain combines TRBV27 with TRBJ1-1; D uncertain. Trimming took 6 bases from V and 6 from J, leaving 17 bases between them. The length of the CDR3 is 14 residues. The germline V gene has CDR1 MNHEY and CDR2 SMNVEV (reference sequence). CDR3 sequence: CASRSGFPTAEAFF. CDR3 bases: TGTGCCAGCAGGTCGGGATTCCCGACCGCTGAAGCTTTCTTT.

J is TRBJ1-2 and V is TRBV14, with a possible D match to TRBD1 (5 bases). CDR1 is SGHDN, CDR2 FVKESK, per germline. The ends were cut back, 0 bases at V and 2 bases at J, with 7 bases in the middle. This CDR3 has 14 amino acids. CDR3 amino acids: CASSQDPGNYGYTF. DNA for the CDR3: TGTGCCAGCAGCCAAGATCCAGGGAACTATGGCTACACCTTC.

The V call is TRBV15, the J call TRBJ2-4; D is perhaps TRBD1 (6 bases). V lost 1 base, J lost 2 bases, and 12 bases lay in between. The CDR3 totals 16 residues. CDR1 is LNHNV, CDR2 YYDKDF, per germline (reference sequence). The CDR3 loop reads CATSRAIRGTKNIQYF. The DNA of the CDR3 is TGTGCCACCAGCAGAGCTATCAGGGGAACCAAAAACATTCAGTACTTC. The variable domain in full, with the rest retrieved from reference TRBV15 and TRBJ2-4, is DAMVIQNPRYQVTQFGKPVTLSCSQTLNHNVMYWYQQKSSQAPKLLFHYYDKDFNNEADTPDNFQSRRPNTSFCFLDIRSPGLGDTAMYLCATSRAIRGTKNIQYFGAGTRLSVL.

V and J are TRBV27 and TRBJ2-7, with D possibly TRBD1 on 6 matching bases. Between the trimmed V and J ends, which lost 2 bases and 3 bases, there was a span of 11 bases. Looked up from germline, CDR1 is MNHEY and CDR2 is SMNVEV (reference sequence). The CDR3 contains 14 residues. In DNA, the CDR3 is TGTGCCAGCAGTTTAGCTACAGGGTTCTACGAGCAGTACTTC. Its translation: CASSLATGFYEQYF.

The chain uses TRBV4-3 and TRBJ2-3, with D perhaps TRBD2 (5 bases). This CDR3 contains 15 residues. Trimming took off 5 bases at V and 6 bases at J, with 18 bases between the two ends. Per the germline V gene, CDR1 is LGHNA and CDR2 is YSLEER. The CDR3 region is CASSGRGSPGDTQYF. Written as DNA, the CDR3 is TGCGCCAGCAGCGGCCGAGGGAGCCCGGGGGATACGCAGTATTTT.

V and J are TRBV18 and TRBJ1-1, with D possibly matching TRBD1 (5 bases). The V end lost 3 bases, the J end lost 8 bases, and 13 bases lay between the germline ends. CDR1 and CDR2 from the germline V gene are KGHSH and LQKENI. CDR3 size: 13 residues. The DNA for the CDR3 is TGTGCCAGCTCACCTGGGCGGGGGTCGGAAGCTTTCTTT. Translating it yields CASSPGRGSEAFF.

The V and J genes are TRBV5-1 and TRBJ2-5, with 11 bases identical to TRBD1. Germline loops: CDR1 SGHRS, CDR2 YFSETQ. The J segment lost 4 bases and the V segment lost 4 bases, leaving 3 bases of the junction unmatched. CDR3 length: 14 amino acids. The CDR3 is CASSPGTGGETQYF. The CDR3 nucleotides read TGCGCCAGCAGCCCAGGGACAGGGGGAGAGACCCAGTACTTC.

This rearrangement joins TRBV6-1 to TRBJ2-1, with D uncertain. The CDR3 has 12 residues. Germline values: CDR1 MNHNS, CDR2 SASEGT. V was cut by 3 bases and J by 12 bases, with 12 bases left in between. Written as DNA, the CDR3 is TGTGCCAGCAGTGACGGCTGGCAGGTGCAGTTCTTC. This encodes CASSDGWQVQFF.

This chain links TRBV4-2 with TRBJ1-2; no clear D gene. Germline values: CDR1 LGHNA, CDR2 YNFKEQ. The CDR3 totals 16 residues. V shed 0 bases and J shed 3 bases, with 14 bases lying between them. CDR3: CASSQDLNTHDYGYTF. Here the CDR3 DNA reads TGTGCCAGCAGCCAAGATCTTAACACCCACGACTATGGCTACACCTTC.

The V call is TRBV9, the J call TRBJ2-3; 10 nucleotides match TRBD2. The CDR3 consists of 17 residues. The germline CDR1 and CDR2 sequences are SGDLS and YYNGEE. V shed 4 bases, J shed 4 bases, and the junction held 12 bases outside the gene matches. The CDR3 DNA is TGTGCCAGCAGCCCACCCGAGGCTAGCGGGAGCTCAGATACGCAGTATTTT. This encodes CASSPPEASGSSDTQYF.

This chain joins TRBV6-5 and TRBJ2-3; 7 nucleotides align to TRBD2. Unmatched junction bases numbered 5, after V lost 5 bases and J lost 0 bases. The CDR3 loop spans 15 amino acids. CDR1 is MNHEY and CDR2 is SVGAGI in the germline V gene. DNA for the CDR3: TGTGCCAGCAGTCCCCGGGGGGTGAGCACAGATACGCAGTATTTT. Its protein product is CASSPRGVSTDTQYF.

The chain employs TRBV30 and TRBJ1-2; D is uncertain. This CDR3 has 12 amino acids. CDR1 and CDR2 (germline): GTSNPN, SVGIG (reference sequence). Trimming removed 3 bases from V and 4 bases from J, with 9 bases in between. The CDR3 nucleotides are TGTGCCTGGAGCCATAGTTCCTATGGCTACACCTTC. It encodes CAWSHSSYGYTF.

The chain has TRBV15 and TRBJ2-3, with D unclear. Per germline, CDR1 LNHNV and CDR2 YYDKDF (reference sequence). V was trimmed by 1 base and J by 0 bases, leaving 8 bases between them. The CDR3 sequence is 15 residues long. CDR3 nucleotides: TGTGCCACCAGCAGAGGGCCAAAAAGCACAGATACGCAGTATTTT. It yields the protein CATSRGPKSTDTQYF.

The chain uses TRBV7-2 and TRBJ1-2, with a tentative D call TRBD1 (5 bases). The CDR3 length is 13 residues. Germline CDR1 reads SGHTA; CDR2 reads FQGNSA. Trimming removed 1 base from V and 8 bases from J, with 11 bases in between. CDR3 coding DNA: TGTGCCAGCAGCTTAGGACAGAACCACGGCTACACCTTC. Amino acids: CASSLGQNHGYTF.

The rearrangement joins TRBV12-3 or TRBV12-4 to TRBJ1-1; D is undetermined. With 6 bases removed from V and 8 bases from J, the gap between germline ends came to 13 bases. The CDR3 is 12 residues long. CDR3 coding DNA: TGTGCCAGCAGCAACCGGAACAGAGAAGCTTTCTTT. This translates into CASSNRNREAFF.